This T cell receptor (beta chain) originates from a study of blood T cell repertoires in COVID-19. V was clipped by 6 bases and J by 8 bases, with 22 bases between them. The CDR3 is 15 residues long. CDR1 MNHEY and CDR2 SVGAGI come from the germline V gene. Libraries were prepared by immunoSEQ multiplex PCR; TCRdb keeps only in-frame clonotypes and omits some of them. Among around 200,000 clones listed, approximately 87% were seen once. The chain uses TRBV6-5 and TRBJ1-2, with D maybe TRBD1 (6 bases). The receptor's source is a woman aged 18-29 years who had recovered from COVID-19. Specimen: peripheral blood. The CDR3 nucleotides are TGTGCCAGCAGCCTAAACGGCGGGGGGGCCCAGGGCTACACCTTC. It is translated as CASSLNGGGAQGYTF.